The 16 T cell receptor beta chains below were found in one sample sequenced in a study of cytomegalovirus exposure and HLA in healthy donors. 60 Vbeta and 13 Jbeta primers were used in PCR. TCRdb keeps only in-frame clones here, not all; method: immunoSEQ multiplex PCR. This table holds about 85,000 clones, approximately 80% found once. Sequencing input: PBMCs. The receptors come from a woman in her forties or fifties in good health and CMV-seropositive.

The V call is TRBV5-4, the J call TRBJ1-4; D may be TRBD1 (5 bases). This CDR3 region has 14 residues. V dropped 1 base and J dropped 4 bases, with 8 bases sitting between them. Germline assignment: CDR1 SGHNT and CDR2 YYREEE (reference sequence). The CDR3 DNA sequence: TGTGCCAGCAGCTTGAGGGGATTTAATGAAAAACTGTTTTTT. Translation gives CASSLRGFNEKLFF.

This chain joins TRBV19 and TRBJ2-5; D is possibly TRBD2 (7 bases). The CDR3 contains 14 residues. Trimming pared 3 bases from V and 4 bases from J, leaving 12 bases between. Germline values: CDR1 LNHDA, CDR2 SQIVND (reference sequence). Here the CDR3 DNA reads TGTGCCAGTAGTATGAGGGGGGGAGGAGAGACCCAGTACTTC. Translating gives CASSMRGGGETQYF.

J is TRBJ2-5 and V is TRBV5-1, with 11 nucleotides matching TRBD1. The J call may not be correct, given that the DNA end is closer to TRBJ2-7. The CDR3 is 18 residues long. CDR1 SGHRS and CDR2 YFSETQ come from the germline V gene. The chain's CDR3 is CASSLAPGGTGGGYEQYF. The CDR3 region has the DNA TGCGCCAGCAGCTTGGCCCCTGGGGGGACAGGGGGAGGTTACGAGCAGTACTTC.

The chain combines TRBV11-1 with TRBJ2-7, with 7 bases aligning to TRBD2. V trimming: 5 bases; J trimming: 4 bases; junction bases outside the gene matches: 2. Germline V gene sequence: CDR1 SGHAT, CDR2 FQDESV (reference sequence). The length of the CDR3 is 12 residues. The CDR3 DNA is TGTGCCAGCAGCCCCGGGGGGTACGAGCAGTACGTC. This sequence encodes CASSPGGYEQYV.

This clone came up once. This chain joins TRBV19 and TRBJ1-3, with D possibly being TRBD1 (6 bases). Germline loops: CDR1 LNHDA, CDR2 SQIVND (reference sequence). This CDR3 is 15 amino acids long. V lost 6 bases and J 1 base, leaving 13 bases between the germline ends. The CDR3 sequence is CASRTLRGSGNTIYF. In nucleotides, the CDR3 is TGTGCCAGTAGAACCCTAAGGGGGTCTGGAAACACCATATATTTT.

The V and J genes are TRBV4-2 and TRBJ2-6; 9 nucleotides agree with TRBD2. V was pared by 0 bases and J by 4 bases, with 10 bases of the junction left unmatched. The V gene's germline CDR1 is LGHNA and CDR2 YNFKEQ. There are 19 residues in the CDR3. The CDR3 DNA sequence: TGTGCCAGCAGCCAAGATCCGGGCGGGGGGGCCGGAGGGGCCAACGTCCTGACTTTC. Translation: CASSQDPGGGAGGANVLTF.

Here the CDR3 DNA reads TGTGCCAGCAGTTGGGGCAGTGTAGGTGAAAAACTGTTTTTT. It yields the protein CASSWGSVGEKLFF. J is TRBJ1-4 and V is TRBV28, with D possibly being TRBD1 (5 bases). The CDR3 length is 14 residues. V was pared by 4 bases and J by 7 bases, with 13 bases between. Germline CDR1 is MDHEN and CDR2 is SYDVKM.

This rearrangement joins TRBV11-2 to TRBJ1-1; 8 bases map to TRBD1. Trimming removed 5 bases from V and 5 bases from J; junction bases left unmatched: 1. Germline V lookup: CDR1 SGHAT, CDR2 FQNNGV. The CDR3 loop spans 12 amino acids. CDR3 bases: TGTGCCAGCAGCCGGACAGGGACTGAAGCTTTCTTT. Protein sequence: CASSRTGTEAFF.

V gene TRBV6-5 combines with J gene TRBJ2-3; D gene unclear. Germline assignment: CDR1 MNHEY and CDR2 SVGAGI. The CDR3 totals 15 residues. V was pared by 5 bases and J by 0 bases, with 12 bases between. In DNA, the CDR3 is TGTGCCAGCAGTCCCCCCGAGTATAGCACAGATACGCAGTATTTT. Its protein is CASSPPEYSTDTQYF.

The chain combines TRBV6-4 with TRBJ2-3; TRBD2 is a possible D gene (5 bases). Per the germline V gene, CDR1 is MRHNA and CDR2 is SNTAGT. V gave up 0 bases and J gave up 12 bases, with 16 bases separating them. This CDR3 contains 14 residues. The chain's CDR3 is CASSDSNAASTQYF. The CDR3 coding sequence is TGTGCCAGCAGTGACTCGAATGCGGCTAGCACTCAGTATTTT.

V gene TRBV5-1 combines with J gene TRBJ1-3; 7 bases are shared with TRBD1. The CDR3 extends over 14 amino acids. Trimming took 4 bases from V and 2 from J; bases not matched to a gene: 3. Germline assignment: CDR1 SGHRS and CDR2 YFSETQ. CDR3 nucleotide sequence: TGCGCCAGCAGCCGGGACAGTGCTGGAAACACCATATATTTT. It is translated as CASSRDSAGNTIYF.

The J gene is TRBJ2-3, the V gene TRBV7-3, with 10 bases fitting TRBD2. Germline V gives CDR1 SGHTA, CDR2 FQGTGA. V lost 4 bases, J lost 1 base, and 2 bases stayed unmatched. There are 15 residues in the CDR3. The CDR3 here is CASSSGTSGTDTQYF. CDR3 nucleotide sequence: TGTGCCAGCAGCTCCGGGACTAGCGGCACAGATACGCAGTATTTT.

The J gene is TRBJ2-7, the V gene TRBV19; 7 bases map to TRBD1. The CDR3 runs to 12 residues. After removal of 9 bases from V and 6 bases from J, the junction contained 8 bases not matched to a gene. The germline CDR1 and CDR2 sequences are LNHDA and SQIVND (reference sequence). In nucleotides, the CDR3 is TGTGCCAGCAAGGGACAGATCGGCGAGCAGTACTTC. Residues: CASKGQIGEQYF.

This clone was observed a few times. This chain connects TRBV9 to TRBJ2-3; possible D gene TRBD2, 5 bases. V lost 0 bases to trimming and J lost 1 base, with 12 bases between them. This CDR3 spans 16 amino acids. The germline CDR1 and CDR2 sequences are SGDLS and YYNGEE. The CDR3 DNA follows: TGTGCCAGCAGCGTAGATTCGGGGTCGCGCACAGATACGCAGTATTTT. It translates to CASSVDSGSRTDTQYF.

The CDR3 DNA reads TGTGCCATCACCCGGGACTTACTTAACTATGGCTACACCTTC. Amino acids: CAITRDLLNYGYTF. This chain uses TRBV10-3 with TRBJ1-2; D might be TRBD1 (5 bases). The V end lost 7 bases, the J end lost 1 base, and 13 bases lay between the germline ends. Germline V CDR1 and CDR2: ENHRY, SYGVKD. The CDR3 totals 14 residues.

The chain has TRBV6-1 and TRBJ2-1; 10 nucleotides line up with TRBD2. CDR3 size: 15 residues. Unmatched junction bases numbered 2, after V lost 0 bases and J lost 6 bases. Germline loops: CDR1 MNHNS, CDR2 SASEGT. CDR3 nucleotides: TGTGCCAGCAGTGAAGCACTAGCGGGACGCAATGAGCAGTTCTTC. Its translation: CASSEALAGRNEQFF.